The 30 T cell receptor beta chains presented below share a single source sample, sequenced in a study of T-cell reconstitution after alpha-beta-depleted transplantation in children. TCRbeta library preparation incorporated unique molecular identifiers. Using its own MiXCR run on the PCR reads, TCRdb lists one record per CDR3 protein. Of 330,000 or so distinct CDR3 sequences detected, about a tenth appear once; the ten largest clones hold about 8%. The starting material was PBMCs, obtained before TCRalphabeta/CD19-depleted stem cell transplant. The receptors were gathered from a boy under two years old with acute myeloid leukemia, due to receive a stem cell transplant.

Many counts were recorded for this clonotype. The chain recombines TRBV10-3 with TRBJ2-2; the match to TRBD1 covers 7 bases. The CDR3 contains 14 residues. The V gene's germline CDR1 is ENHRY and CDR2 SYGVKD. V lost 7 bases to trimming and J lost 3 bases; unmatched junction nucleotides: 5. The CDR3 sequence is CAITPTGDTGELFF. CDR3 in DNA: TGTGCCATCACCCCTACAGGGGACACCGGGGAGCTGTTTTTT.

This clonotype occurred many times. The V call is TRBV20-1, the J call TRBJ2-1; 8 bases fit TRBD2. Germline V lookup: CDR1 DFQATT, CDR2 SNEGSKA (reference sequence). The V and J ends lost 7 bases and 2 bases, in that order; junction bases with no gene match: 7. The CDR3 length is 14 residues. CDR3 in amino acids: CSVQAGAPYNEQFF. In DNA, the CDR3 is TGCAGTGTACAAGCGGGAGCCCCCTACAATGAGCAGTTCTTC.

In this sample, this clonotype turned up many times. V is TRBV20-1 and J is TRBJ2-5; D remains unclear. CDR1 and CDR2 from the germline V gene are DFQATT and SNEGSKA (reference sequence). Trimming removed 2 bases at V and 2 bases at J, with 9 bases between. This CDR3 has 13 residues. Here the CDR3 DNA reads TGCAGTGCTAGAACGGATTTTCAAGAGACCCAGTACTTC. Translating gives CSARTDFQETQYF.

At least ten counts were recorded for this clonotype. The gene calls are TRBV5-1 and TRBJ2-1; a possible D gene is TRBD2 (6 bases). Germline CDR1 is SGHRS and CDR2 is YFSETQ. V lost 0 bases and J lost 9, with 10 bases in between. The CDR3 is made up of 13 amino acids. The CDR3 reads CASSLALGGEQFF. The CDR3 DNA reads TGCGCCAGCAGCTTGGCCCTGGGAGGTGAGCAGTTCTTC.

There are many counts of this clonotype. The CDR3 DNA is TGTGCCAGCAGCTTAGAGGACATCAGTGGCAAGCAGTACTTC. This sequence encodes CASSLEDISGKQYF. The chain recombines TRBV7-2 with TRBJ2-7; possible D gene TRBD1, 5 bases. With 1 base removed from V and 8 bases from J, the gap between germline ends came to 15 bases. The CDR3 is 14 residues long. Germline V lookup: CDR1 SGHTA, CDR2 FQGNSA.

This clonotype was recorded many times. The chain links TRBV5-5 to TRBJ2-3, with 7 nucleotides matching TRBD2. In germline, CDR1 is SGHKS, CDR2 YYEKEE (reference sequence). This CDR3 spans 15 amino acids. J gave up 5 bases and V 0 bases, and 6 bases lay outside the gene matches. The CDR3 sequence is CASSLGGGGKDTQYF. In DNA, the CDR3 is TGTGCCAGCAGCTTGGGTGGGGGAGGGAAAGATACGCAGTATTTT.

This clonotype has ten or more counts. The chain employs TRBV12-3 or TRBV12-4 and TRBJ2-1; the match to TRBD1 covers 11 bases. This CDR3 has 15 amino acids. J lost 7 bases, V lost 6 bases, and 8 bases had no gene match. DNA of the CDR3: TGTGCCAGCAGCCGCCCGGGACAGGGGGATAATGAGCAGTTCTTC. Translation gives CASSRPGQGDNEQFF.

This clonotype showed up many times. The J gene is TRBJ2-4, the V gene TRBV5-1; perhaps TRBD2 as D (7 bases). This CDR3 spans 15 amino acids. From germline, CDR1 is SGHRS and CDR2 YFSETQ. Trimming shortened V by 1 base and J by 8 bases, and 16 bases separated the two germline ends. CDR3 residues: CASSLKWGGRDIQYF. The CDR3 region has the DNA TGCGCCAGCAGCTTGAAGTGGGGGGGCCGGGACATTCAGTACTTC.

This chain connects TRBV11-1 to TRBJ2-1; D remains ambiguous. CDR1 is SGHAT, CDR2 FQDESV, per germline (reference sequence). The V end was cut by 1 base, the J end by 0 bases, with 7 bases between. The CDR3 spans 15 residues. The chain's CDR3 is CASSLVGRSYNEQFF. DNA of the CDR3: TGTGCCAGCAGCTTAGTCGGGCGCTCCTACAATGAGCAGTTCTTC.

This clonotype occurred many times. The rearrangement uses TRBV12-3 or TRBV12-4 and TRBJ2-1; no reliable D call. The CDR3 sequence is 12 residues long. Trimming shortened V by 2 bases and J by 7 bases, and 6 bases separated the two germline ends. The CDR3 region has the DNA TGTGCCAGCAGTTTAACGGTAAATGAGCAGTTCTTC. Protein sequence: CASSLTVNEQFF.

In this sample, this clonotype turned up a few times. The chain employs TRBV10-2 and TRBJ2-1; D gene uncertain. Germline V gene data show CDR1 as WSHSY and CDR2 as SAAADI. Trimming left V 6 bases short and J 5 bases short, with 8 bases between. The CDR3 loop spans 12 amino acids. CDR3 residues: CASSIGDNEQFF. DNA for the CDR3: TGCGCCAGCAGCATCGGAGACAATGAGCAGTTCTTC.

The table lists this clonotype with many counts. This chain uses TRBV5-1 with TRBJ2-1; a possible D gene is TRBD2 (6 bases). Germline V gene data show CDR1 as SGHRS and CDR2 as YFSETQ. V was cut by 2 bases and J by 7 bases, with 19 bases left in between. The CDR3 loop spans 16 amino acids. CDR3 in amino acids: CASSFDLAWAENEQFF. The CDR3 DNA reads TGCGCCAGCAGCTTCGATCTAGCGTGGGCTGAAAATGAGCAGTTCTTC.

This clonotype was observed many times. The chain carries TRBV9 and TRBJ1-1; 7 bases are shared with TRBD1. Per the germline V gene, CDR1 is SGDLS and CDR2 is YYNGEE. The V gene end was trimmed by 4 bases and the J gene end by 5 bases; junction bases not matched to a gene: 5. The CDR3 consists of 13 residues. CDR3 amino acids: CASSLNRGTEAFF. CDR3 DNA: TGTGCCAGCAGCTTAAACAGGGGAACTGAAGCTTTCTTT.

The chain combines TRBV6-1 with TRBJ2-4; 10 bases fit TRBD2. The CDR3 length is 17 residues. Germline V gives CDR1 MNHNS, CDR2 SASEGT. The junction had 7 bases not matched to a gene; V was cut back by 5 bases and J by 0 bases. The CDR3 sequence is CASSPLLAGLAKNIQYF. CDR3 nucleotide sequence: TGTGCCAGCAGTCCCCTACTAGCGGGGCTAGCCAAAAACATTCAGTACTTC.

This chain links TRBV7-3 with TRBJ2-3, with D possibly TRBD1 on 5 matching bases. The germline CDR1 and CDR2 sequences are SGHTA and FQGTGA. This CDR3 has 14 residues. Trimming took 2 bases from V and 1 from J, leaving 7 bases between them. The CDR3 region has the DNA TGTGCCAGCAGCTTAGGGGCCCGCACAGATACGCAGTATTTT. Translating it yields CASSLGARTDTQYF. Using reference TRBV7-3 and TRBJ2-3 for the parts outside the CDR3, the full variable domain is GAGVSQTPSNKVTEKGKYVELRCDPISGHTALYWYRQSLGQGPEFLIYFQGTGAADDSGLPNDRFFAVRPEGSVSTLKIQRTERGDSAVYLCASSLGARTDTQYFGPGTRLTVL.

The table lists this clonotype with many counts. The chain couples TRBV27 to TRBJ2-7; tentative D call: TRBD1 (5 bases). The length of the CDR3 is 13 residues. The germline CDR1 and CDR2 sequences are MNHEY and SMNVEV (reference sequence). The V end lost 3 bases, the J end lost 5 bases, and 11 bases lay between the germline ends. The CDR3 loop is CASSFSDSHEQYF. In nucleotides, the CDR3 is TGTGCCAGCAGTTTCTCCGACAGCCACGAGCAGTACTTC.

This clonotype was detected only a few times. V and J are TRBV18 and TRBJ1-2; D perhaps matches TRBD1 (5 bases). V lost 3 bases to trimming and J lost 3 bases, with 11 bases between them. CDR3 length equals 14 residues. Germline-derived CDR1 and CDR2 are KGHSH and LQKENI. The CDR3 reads CASSPSGGYYGYTF. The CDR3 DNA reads TGTGCCAGCTCACCGAGTGGGGGTTACTATGGCTACACCTTC.

The CDR3 sequence is CASSSQTGTTYYEQYF. CDR3 DNA: TGTGCCAGCAGCTCACAAACCGGGACAACCTATTACGAGCAGTACTTC. J is TRBJ2-7 and V is TRBV7-8; D perhaps matches TRBD1 (6 bases). The germline V and J ends were trimmed by 4 bases and 4 bases, with 20 bases remaining between them. CDR3 length: 16 residues. Per the germline V gene, CDR1 is SGHVS and CDR2 is FQNEAQ.

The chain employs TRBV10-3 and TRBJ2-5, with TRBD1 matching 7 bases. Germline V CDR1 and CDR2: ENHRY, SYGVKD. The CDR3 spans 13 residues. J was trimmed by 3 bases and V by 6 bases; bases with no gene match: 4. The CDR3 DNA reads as TGTGCCATCAGCGGACAGGTCGAAGAGACCCAGTACTTC. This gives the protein CAISGQVEETQYF.

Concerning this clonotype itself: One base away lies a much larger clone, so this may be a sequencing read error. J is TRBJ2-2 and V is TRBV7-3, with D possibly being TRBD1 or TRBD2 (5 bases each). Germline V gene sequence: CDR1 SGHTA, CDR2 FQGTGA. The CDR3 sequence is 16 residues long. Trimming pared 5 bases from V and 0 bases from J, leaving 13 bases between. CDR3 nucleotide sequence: TGTGCCAGCAGCCTGCGACAGCGGCCGAACACCGGGGAGCTGTTTTTT. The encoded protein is CASSLRQRPNTGELFF.

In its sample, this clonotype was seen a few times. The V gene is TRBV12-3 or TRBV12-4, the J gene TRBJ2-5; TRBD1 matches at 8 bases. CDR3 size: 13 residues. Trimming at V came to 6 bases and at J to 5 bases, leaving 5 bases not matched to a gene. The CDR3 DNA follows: TGTGCCAGCAGGGAAACAGGGGGGGAGACCCAGTACTTC. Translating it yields CASRETGGETQYF.

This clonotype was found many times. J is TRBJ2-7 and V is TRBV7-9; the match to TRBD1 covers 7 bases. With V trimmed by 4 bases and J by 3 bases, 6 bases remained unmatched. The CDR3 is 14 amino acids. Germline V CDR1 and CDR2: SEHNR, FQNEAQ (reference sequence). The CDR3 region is CASSSRQGDYEQYF. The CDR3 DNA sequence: TGTGCCAGCAGCTCCCGACAGGGAGACTACGAGCAGTACTTC.

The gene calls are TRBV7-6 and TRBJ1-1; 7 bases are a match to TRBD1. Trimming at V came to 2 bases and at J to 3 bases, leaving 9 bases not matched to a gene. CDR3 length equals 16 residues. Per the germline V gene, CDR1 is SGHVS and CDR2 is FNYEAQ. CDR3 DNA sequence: TGTGCCAGCAGCTTAACCCTAGGACAGGATTACACTGAAGCTTTCTTT. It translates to CASSLTLGQDYTEAFF.

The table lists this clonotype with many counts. CDR3 coding DNA: TGTGCCAGCAGTGAAGAGACAGATACGCAGTATTTT. Encoded protein: CASSEETDTQYF. The rearrangement uses TRBV2 and TRBJ2-3; unclear D gene. This CDR3 has 12 residues. Germline CDR1 reads SNHLY; CDR2 reads FYNNEI. The V end was cut by 1 base, the J end by 3 bases, with 2 bases between.

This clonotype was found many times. The CDR3: CASSVGQGFIYEQYF. CDR3 DNA sequence: TGTGCCAGCAGCGTAGGACAGGGTTTTATTTACGAGCAGTACTTC. The gene calls are TRBV9 and TRBJ2-7; 7 nucleotides line up with TRBD1. V gave up 0 bases and J gave up 4 bases; unmatched junction bases: 7. The V gene's germline CDR1 is SGDLS and CDR2 YYNGEE. CDR3 length: 15 amino acids.

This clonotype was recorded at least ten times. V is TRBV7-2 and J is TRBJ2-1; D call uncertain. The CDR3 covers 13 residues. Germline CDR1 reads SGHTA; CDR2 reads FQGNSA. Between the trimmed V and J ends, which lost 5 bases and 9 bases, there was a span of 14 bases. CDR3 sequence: CASSPLLVGEQFF. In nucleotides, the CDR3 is TGTGCCAGCAGCCCCCTCCTAGTAGGTGAGCAGTTCTTC.

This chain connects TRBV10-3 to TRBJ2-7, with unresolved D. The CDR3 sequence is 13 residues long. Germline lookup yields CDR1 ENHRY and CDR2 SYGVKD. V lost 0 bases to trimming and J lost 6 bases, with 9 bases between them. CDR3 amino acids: CAISESGRLEQYF. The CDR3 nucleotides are TGTGCCATCAGTGAGTCGGGCAGACTCGAGCAGTACTTC.

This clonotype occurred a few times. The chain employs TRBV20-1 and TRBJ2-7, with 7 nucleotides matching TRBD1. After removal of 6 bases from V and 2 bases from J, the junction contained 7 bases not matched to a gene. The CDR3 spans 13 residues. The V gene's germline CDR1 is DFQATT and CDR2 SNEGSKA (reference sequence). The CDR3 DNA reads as TGCAGTGCGGACGACAGGGACCCCTACGAGCAGTACTTC. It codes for CSADDRDPYEQYF.

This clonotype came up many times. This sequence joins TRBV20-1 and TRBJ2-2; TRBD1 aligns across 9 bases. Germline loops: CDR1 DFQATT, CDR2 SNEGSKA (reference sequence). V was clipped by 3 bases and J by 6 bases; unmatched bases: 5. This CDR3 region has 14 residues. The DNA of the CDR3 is TGCAGTGCTAGTCCGGGACAGGGACCCGGGGAGCTGTTTTTT. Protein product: CSASPGQGPGELFF.

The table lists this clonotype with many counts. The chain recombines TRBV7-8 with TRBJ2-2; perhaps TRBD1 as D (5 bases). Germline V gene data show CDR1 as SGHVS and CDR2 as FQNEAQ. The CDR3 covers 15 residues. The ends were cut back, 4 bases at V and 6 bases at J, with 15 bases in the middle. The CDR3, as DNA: TGTGCCAGCAGCTCGAGAGGCAGGGAATCCGGGGAGCTGTTTTTT. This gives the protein CASSSRGRESGELFF.